This T cell receptor (beta chain) was recorded in a study of CD8 T cells in Susac syndrome. The multiple sclerosis control group consisted of treatment-naive patients whose relapsing-remitting disease, which was either stable or active, fulfilled revised McDonald criteria. Both CD4+ and CD8+ T cells were negatively isolated, and TEMRA cells underwent FACS enrichment. Study-wide results and limits: By the study's own acknowledgment, its TCR sequencing and HLA analysis included relatively few individuals.

With random hexamers, about 0.5 to 1 ug RNA was reverse transcribed. The CDR3 of TCR beta was amplified by immunoSEQ multiplex PCR across 54 Vbeta and 13 Jbeta. From the immunoSEQ multiplex PCR reads, TCRdb called clonotypes with MiXCR, one entry per CDR3 protein. Of approximately 180,000 distinct CDR3 sequences in the sample, 95% were seen once. With regard to this clonotype: Its matching antigen is unknown.

The sample was CD4+ T cells from PBMCs. This sequence originates from a human donor with multiple sclerosis.

This chain's CDR3 is CASRTGTRNNEQFF. Written as DNA, the CDR3 is TGTGCCAGCAGGACCGGGACTAGAAACAATGAGCAGTTCTTC. This chain connects TRBV7-2 to TRBJ2-1; 8 bases fit TRBD2. V lost 6 bases, J lost 5 bases, and 6 bases stayed unmatched. The germline gives CDR1 SGHTA, CDR2 FQGNSA. The CDR3 consists of 14 residues.